This T cell receptor beta chain emerged from a study of cytomegalovirus exposure and HLA in healthy donors. Study-level points and caveats: Donor immune exposure was known only as CMV serostatus. In a later analysis, V- and J-gene trimming of beta chains associated with a DCLRE1C missense variant, replicated independently.

Regarding this clone: Its antigen is undetermined.

Donors were ostensibly healthy at sampling, although undocumented immune exposures were probable. From germline, CDR1 is SGDLS and CDR2 YYNGEE. This CDR3 spans 15 amino acids. After removal of 3 bases from V and 4 bases from J, the junction contained 3 bases not matched to a gene. With 60 Vbeta and 13 Jbeta primers, the PCR was carried out. Repertoires were generated with immunoSEQ multiplex PCR, while TCRdb's copy carries only in-frame clones and drops some. Of roughly 150,000 clones in the sample, more than 75% were seen once. The sequenced material came from PBMCs. The chain combines TRBV9 with TRBJ2-1, with 11 bases matching TRBD1. This receptor was taken from a girl aged 10-17 years in good health and CMV-seropositive. The CDR3 loop is CASSEGQGGYNEQFF. The CDR3 nucleotides read TGTGCCAGCAGCGAGGGACAGGGGGGGTACAATGAGCAGTTCTTC.